This TCR beta chain was found in a study of cytomegalovirus exposure and HLA in healthy donors. Study-level information: Early released data comprised around 80 million unique TCRs from HLA-typed donors. Assignment to the Caucasian-associated ancestry cluster applied to about 80% of the approximately 360 genotyped donors. Points from the study as a whole: By a later analysis, the bulk of CMV-associated TCR beta chains appeared HLA-restricted.

Healthy individuals who donated bone marrow served as the donors. For this clone: Antigen: not known.

The PCR made use of 60 Vbeta and 13 Jbeta primers. Generated by immunoSEQ multiplex PCR, the TCRdb table keeps only in-frame clones and is missing some. Of approximately 120,000 clones in the sample, roughly 74% were seen once. Sample: PBMCs. The TCR originated in a man in his forties in good health and CMV-seronegative.

The DNA of the CDR3 is TGCGCCAGCAGCCGTAGCGTCTCCTACAATGAGCAGTTCTTC. Its protein product is CASSRSVSYNEQFF. The chain links TRBV4-1 to TRBJ2-1, with a weak D call TRBD2 (5 bases). Germline V lookup: CDR1 MGHRA, CDR2 YSYEKL. Between the trimmed V and J ends, which lost 4 bases and 0 bases, there was a span of 7 bases. The CDR3 is 14 amino acids.